This T cell receptor (beta chain) was captured in a study of T cells after yellow fever vaccination. Whole-study results and caveats: It was the secondary response that reached its peak faster, day 5 versus 15, but it was weaker. The booster saw the reappearance of most primary-vaccination clones (nearly 98% CD4, less than 90% CD8).

As to this clonotype: Its cognate antigen is unknown.

The CDR3 runs to 15 residues. With 0 bases clipped from V and 4 bases from J, the junction kept 2 bases outside the gene matches. Germline values: CDR1 MNHEY, CDR2 SVGAGI. Template switching with 5'RACE generated the TCR cDNA and added a universal primer site and UMIs. TCRdb called the 5' RACE reads again in MiXCR, with one record for every CDR3 protein. This repertoire shows around 350,000 distinct CDR3 sequences, under 7.5% found once; its top ten account for over 14%. The sample here was PBMCs, taken 5 days after the yellow fever booster vaccination. The V call is TRBV6-5, the J call TRBJ1-5; 8 positions match TRBD1. The origin of this receptor is a man aged 25 to 40 who received the YFV17D yellow fever vaccine. CDR3 sequence (DNA): TGTGCCAGCAGTTACTCCTGGACAGGGAATCAGCCCCAGCATTTT. It encodes CASSYSWTGNQPQHF.